Sequencing of this T cell receptor beta chain was carried out in a study of T cell responses to AZD1222 COVID-19 vaccine. At the level of the study: Both about-4-week and about-12-week second-dose recipients were combined. The study's findings and limits: Once two AZD1222 doses were given, Spike-specific TCR breadth and depth went up. Regions left unmutated in variants are reportedly the target of nearly half of spike-specific TCRs. Females made up more of the donors, who were largely white British, and clonal diversity may have come out too low.

Comment on this clone: What it recognizes is unknown.

Only in-frame clones appear in the TCRdb table, and some are missing; sequencing was by immunoSEQ multiplex PCR. The sample includes 100,000 to 120,000 clones, 80% to 95% of them seen just once. The CDR3 has 16 residues. Per the germline V gene, CDR1 is SGHDN and CDR2 is FVKESK. The V and J ends lost 3 bases and 4 bases, in that order; junction bases with no gene match: 5. V usage is TRBV14 and J usage is TRBJ2-1, with 11 bases matching TRBD2. The clonotype comes from an adult in good health. Sequenced material: peripheral blood, taken on day 0 of AZD1222 vaccination. The CDR3 region is CASSQTTSGAYNEQFF. As DNA, the CDR3 is TGTGCCAGCAGCCAGACGACTAGCGGGGCATACAATGAGCAGTTCTTC.